Shown below are 21 T cell receptor beta chains from a single sample sequenced in a study of blood T cell repertoires in COVID-19. Produced via immunoSEQ multiplex PCR; TCRdb's table is partial and in-frame only. The repertoire consists of 250,000 or so clones, with roughly 91% occurring once and the leading ten covering 0.75% to 1%. The sample taken for sequencing was peripheral blood. These receptor sequences come from a woman between 40 and 50 years old who had recovered from COVID-19.

V is TRBV6-5 and J is TRBJ2-7, with a weak D call TRBD2 (6 bases). CDR1 is MNHEY, CDR2 SVGAGI, per germline. Trimming removed 2 bases at V and 1 base at J, with 12 bases between. The CDR3 covers 15 residues. CDR3 DNA: TGTGCCAGCAGTTACGGGGGGAGAGCTTCCTACGAGCAGTACTTC. Translating it yields CASSYGGRASYEQYF.

The chain joins TRBV4-1 to TRBJ1-1; TRBD1 matches 9 bases. Germline V gene sequence: CDR1 MGHRA, CDR2 YSYEKL. V was pared by 4 bases and J by 3 bases, with 6 bases of the junction left unmatched. The CDR3 sequence is 15 residues long. CDR3 protein: CASSPGTGWDTEAFF. DNA for the CDR3: TGCGCCAGCAGCCCCGGGACAGGGTGGGACACTGAAGCTTTCTTT.

The chain joins TRBV7-9 to TRBJ1-6; weak D call: TRBD1 (6 bases). The V gene lost 1 base and the J gene lost 6 bases, with 10 bases spanning the gap. The CDR3 is made up of 15 amino acids. Germline lookup yields CDR1 SEHNR and CDR2 FQNEAQ (reference sequence). Here the CDR3 reads CASSLVGRGNSPLHF. For the CDR3, the DNA is TGTGCCAGCAGCTTAGTGGGCAGGGGTAATTCACCCCTCCACTTT.

This chain uses TRBV12-5 with TRBJ2-1; 7 bases align to TRBD2. With 3 bases clipped from V and 6 bases from J, the junction kept 11 bases outside the gene matches. Germline V gene sequence: CDR1 LGHNT, CDR2 FRNRAP. The CDR3 sequence is 16 residues long. The CDR3 spells CASGFRPGGSVNEQFF. CDR3 DNA: TGTGCTAGTGGTTTCCGCCCGGGGGGTTCGGTCAATGAGCAGTTCTTC.

The gene calls are TRBV6-5 and TRBJ1-2, with TRBD1 as a possible D gene (5 bases). V lost 10 bases and J 4 bases, leaving 22 bases between the germline ends. The CDR3 runs 15 residues. Germline CDR1 and CDR2: MNHEY and SVGAGI. The CDR3 bases are TGTGCCACCGGACACCCGGGCCGGGCTGGCTATGGCTACACCTTC. This encodes CATGHPGRAGYGYTF.

The chain is built from TRBV28 and TRBJ1-2, with D maybe TRBD1 (5 bases). V lost 2 bases and J 8 bases, leaving 21 bases between the germline ends. In germline, CDR1 is MDHEN, CDR2 SYDVKM. The CDR3 is 16 residues long. The CDR3 spells CASSLGGLGPAEGYTF. The DNA for the CDR3 is TGTGCCAGCAGTTTAGGGGGGTTGGGCCCCGCCGAGGGCTACACCTTC.

This rearrangement joins TRBV6-5 to TRBJ2-5; tentatively, D is TRBD2 (6 bases). Per the germline V gene, CDR1 is MNHEY and CDR2 is SVGAGI. The CDR3 totals 14 residues. The germline V and J ends were trimmed by 7 bases and 5 bases, with 17 bases remaining between them. CDR3: CASTAPGGVETQYF. In DNA, the CDR3 is TGTGCCAGCACCGCTCCGGGCGGGGTGGAGACCCAGTACTTC.

The V gene is TRBV7-2, the J gene TRBJ2-6, with D unclear. The V end was cut by 8 bases, the J end by 0 bases, with 8 bases between. Germline CDR1 reads SGHTA; CDR2 reads FQGNSA. This CDR3 comprises 14 residues. The CDR3, as DNA: TGTGCCAGCCTGGGCCGCTCTGGGGCCAACGTCCTGACTTTC. Amino acid sequence: CASLGRSGANVLTF. The complete variable domain, with remaining parts taken from reference TRBV7-2 and TRBJ2-6, reads GAGVSQSPSNKVTEKGKDVELRCDPISGHTALYWYRQSLGQGLEFLIYFQGNSAPDKSGLPSDRFSAERTGGSVSTLTIQRTQQEDSAVYLCASLGRSGANVLTFGAGSRLTVL.

The chain combines TRBV11-2 with TRBJ2-5, with a tentative D call TRBD1 (5 bases). The CDR3 length is 13 residues. The V end was cut by 5 bases, the J end by 13 bases, with 20 bases between. Germline assignment: CDR1 SGHAT and CDR2 FQNNGV. This chain's CDR3 is CASSPRPSGARYF. Written as DNA, the CDR3 is TGTGCCAGCAGCCCCCGACCGAGTGGGGCACGGTACTTC.

In nucleotides, the CDR3 is TGTGCCAGCAGCCCCTCCGCGGTCTATGGCTACACCTTC. Translation: CASSPSAVYGYTF. The chain links TRBV7-9 to TRBJ1-2; D is undetermined. The CDR3 has 13 amino acids. Trimming removed 5 bases at V and 4 bases at J, with 11 bases between. CDR1 is SEHNR and CDR2 is FQNEAQ in the germline V gene (reference sequence). The full variable domain, completed using reference TRBV7-9 and TRBJ1-2, is DTGVSQNPRHKITKRGQNVTFRCDPISEHNRLYWYRQTLGQGPEFLTYFQNEAQLEKSRLLSDRFSAERPKGSFSTLEIQRTEQGDSAMYLCASSPSAVYGYTFGSGTRLTVV.

J is TRBJ1-1 and V is TRBV5-6, with D unclear. This CDR3 has 12 residues. Trimming cost V 1 base and J 8 bases, with 9 bases left between them. The V gene's germline CDR1 is SGHDT and CDR2 YYEEEE. CDR3 region: CASSLSASEAFF. CDR3 nucleotide sequence: TGTGCCAGCAGCTTGAGTGCGTCGGAAGCTTTCTTT.

The DNA for the CDR3 is TGTGCCAGCAGTTTATCAAAACTAGCGGAGCAGGGGGAGCAGTTCTTC. It specifies CASSLSKLAEQGEQFF. The rearrangement links TRBV27 to TRBJ2-1, with TRBD2 identical over 8 bases. The CDR3 contains 16 residues. Germline V CDR1 and CDR2: MNHEY, SMNVEV (reference sequence). After removal of 0 bases from V and 10 bases from J, the junction contained 11 bases not matched to a gene.

A note on this clone: A read error may produce the germline difference seen at one junction end. The chain has TRBV29-1 and TRBJ1-1; D gene ambiguous. The CDR3 spans 13 residues. Germline CDR1 reads SQVTM; CDR2 reads ANQGSEA. The CDR3 is CSVELAGNAEAFF. In DNA form, the CDR3 reads TGCAGCGTTGAACTCGCCGGGAACGCTGAAGCTTTCTTT.

The chain is built from TRBV5-8 and TRBJ2-3; no clear D. The CDR3 consists of 16 residues. CDR1 and CDR2 from the germline V gene are SGHTS and YDEGEE. V lost 0 bases, J lost 1 base, and 12 bases lay in between. CDR3 residues: CASSLARSAGTDTQYF. The CDR3, as DNA: TGTGCCAGCAGCTTGGCGAGGTCAGCCGGCACAGATACGCAGTATTTT. The full variable domain, completed using reference TRBV5-8 and TRBJ2-3, is EAGVTQSPTHLIKTRGQQATLRCSPISGHTSVYWYQQALGLGLQFLLWYDEGEERNRGNFPPRFSGRQFPNYSSELNVNALELEDSALYLCASSLARSAGTDTQYFGPGTRLTVL.

In DNA form, the CDR3 reads TGTGCCATCAGTGAGTCCTTGGCGGGACAGGGCAACTATGGCTACACCTTC. Its translation is CAISESLAGQGNYGYTF. The V and J genes are TRBV10-3 and TRBJ1-2; 9 bases match TRBD1. This CDR3 spans 17 amino acids. CDR1 and CDR2 (germline): ENHRY, SYGVKD. V dropped 0 bases and J dropped 2; count of bases not matched to a gene: 7.

DNA for the CDR3: TGTGCCAGCAGCTTGGCCTGGGGGGCAGGGGGCACTAATTCACCCCTCCACTTT. This translates into CASSLAWGAGGTNSPLHF. The chain uses TRBV5-4 and TRBJ1-6; TRBD1 agrees at 8 bases. The CDR3 extends over 18 amino acids. Germline V gives CDR1 SGHNT, CDR2 YYREEE (reference sequence). The junction had 11 bases not matched to a gene; V was cut back by 0 bases and J by 6 bases.

The chain is built from TRBV11-3 and TRBJ1-6; tentative D call: TRBD1 (6 bases). This CDR3 has 16 amino acids. Germline lookup yields CDR1 SGHNT and CDR2 YENEEA. Trimming took off 0 bases at V and 7 bases at J, with 13 bases between the two ends. The CDR3 loop is CASSLDRGTPNSPLHF. As DNA, the CDR3 is TGTGCCAGCAGCTTAGATCGAGGGACACCGAATTCACCCCTCCACTTT.

The chain couples TRBV7-2 to TRBJ2-5, with a possible D match to TRBD2 (6 bases). Trimming stripped 4 bases from V and 5 bases from J, with 14 bases between. The CDR3 is 14 residues long. CDR1 is SGHTA, CDR2 FQGNSA, per germline. The CDR3 region has the DNA TGTGCCAGCAGCTGGGTGGCTAGCGTTGAGACCCAGTACTTC. Encoded protein: CASSWVASVETQYF.

The chain links TRBV30 to TRBJ2-1, with 9 nucleotides matching TRBD2. Germline V lookup: CDR1 GTSNPN, CDR2 SVGIG (reference sequence). Trimming at V came to 0 bases and at J to 10 bases, leaving 10 bases not matched to a gene. The CDR3 length is 15 residues. The CDR3 here is CAWSVLGGRAKEQFF. Here the CDR3 DNA reads TGTGCCTGGAGTGTACTGGGCGGGAGGGCTAAGGAGCAGTTCTTC.

V gene TRBV2 combines with J gene TRBJ2-7, with TRBD1 matching 7 bases. Trimming removed 4 bases from V and 3 bases from J; junction bases left unmatched: 6. Per the germline V gene, CDR1 is SNHLY and CDR2 is FYNNEI. This CDR3 has 14 residues. The CDR3 DNA sequence: TGTGCCAGCAGTGTTTGGCAGGGGGTCTACGAGCAGTACTTC. Translated: CASSVWQGVYEQYF.

The V call is TRBV24-1, the J call TRBJ2-2, with D unclear. Germline CDR1 is KGHDR and CDR2 is SFDVKD. The V and J ends lost 9 bases and 6 bases respectively, with 10 bases between them. The CDR3 covers 12 residues. CDR3 bases: TGTGCCACCTCCCCCGCAGCCGGGGAGCTGTTTTTT. Residues: CATSPAAGELFF.